This T cell receptor beta chain came from a study of OX40 agonist ivuxolimab in advanced cancers. Notes on the study in general: CD4+ T cells averaged fewer expanded clones than CD8+ T cells.

About this clone: Its antigen is as yet unknown.

TCRdb's table, derived via immunoSEQ multiplex PCR, lists solely in-frame clones and lacks some. The sample contains 26,000 or so clones, roughly 90% of which appear only once. In germline, CDR1 is SGDLS, CDR2 YYNGEE. The J segment lost 4 bases and the V segment lost 1 base, leaving 4 bases of the junction unmatched. CDR3 length: 15 residues. This sequence was found in an adult with an advanced solid tumor such as melanoma, head and neck, liver or kidney cancer. The V gene is TRBV9, the J gene TRBJ2-5; TRBD1 aligns across 10 bases. The material was CD4+ or CD8+ T cells sorted from blood, obtained in a trial of the OX40 agonist ivuxolimab. The CDR3 nucleotides are TGTGCCAGCAGCGTACGGGACAGGGGTGTAGAGACCCAGTACTTC. Its protein is CASSVRDRGVETQYF.